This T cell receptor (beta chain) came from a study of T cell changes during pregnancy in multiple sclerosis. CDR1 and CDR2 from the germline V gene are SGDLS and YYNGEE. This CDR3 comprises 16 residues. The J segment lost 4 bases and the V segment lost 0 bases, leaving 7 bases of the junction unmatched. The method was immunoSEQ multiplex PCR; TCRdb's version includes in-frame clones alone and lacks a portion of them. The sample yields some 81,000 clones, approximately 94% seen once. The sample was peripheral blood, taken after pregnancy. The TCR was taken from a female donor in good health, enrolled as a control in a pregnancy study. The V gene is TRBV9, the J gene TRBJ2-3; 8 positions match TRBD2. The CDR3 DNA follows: TGTGCCAGCAGCGTAGAGGTCGGGGGGGCTTCAGATACGCAGTATTTT. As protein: CASSVEVGGASDTQYF.